This record looks at one T cell receptor beta chain sequence and its context. CDR3 length: 15 residues. The V and J ends lost 6 bases and 4 bases, in that order; junction bases with no gene match: 8. Looked up from germline, CDR1 is MNHEY and CDR2 is SMNVEV (reference sequence). The data were taken from a study of cytomegalovirus exposure and HLA in healthy donors. PCR employed 60 Vbeta and 13 Jbeta primers. The assay was immunoSEQ multiplex PCR, and TCRdb's table has in-frame clones only and misses some. Of 65,000 to 85,000 clones listed, approximately 70% are singletons. The gene calls are TRBV27 and TRBJ1-5; TRBD1 aligns across 8 bases. The source of this sequence is a male donor in good health and CMV-seropositive. Sequenced material: PBMCs. The CDR3 DNA sequence: TGTGCCAGCAGCCCTGACAGGGGTAGGAATCAGCCCCAGCATTTT. This encodes CASSPDRGRNQPQHF.